These 12 T cell receptor beta chains came from one sample sequenced in a study of radiation and T cells in renal cell carcinoma. Sequencing used immunoSEQ multiplex PCR; TCRdb keeps in-frame clones, though not all of them. Of 55,000 to 65,000 clones in the sample, 60% to 85% were seen once. The sample's time point: baseline pretreatment blood. As to treatment: 15 Gy SBRT to primary tumor, nephrectomy 4 weeks later. Sequenced here: blood, sampled from a patient whose treatment included radiotherapy and nephrectomy. These TCRs come from a man in his 60s with renal cell carcinoma.

This clone was observed a single time. The genes are TRBV7-8 and TRBJ1-5; D is uncertain. Looked up from germline, CDR1 is SGHVS and CDR2 is FQNEAQ. This CDR3 is built from 15 residues. Trimming took 1 base from V and 0 from J, leaving 7 bases between them. The CDR3 bases are TGTGCCAGCAGCTTAGTGGTCGGTAGCAATCAGCCCCAGCATTTT. Its translation is CASSLVVGSNQPQHF.

The rearrangement links TRBV6-5 to TRBJ2-1; TRBD1 matches 7 bases. Germline loops: CDR1 MNHEY, CDR2 SVGAGI. The CDR3 has 15 residues. V lost 2 bases, J lost 0 bases, and 1 base stayed unmatched. CDR3 region: CASSYDRDSYNEQFF. CDR3 nucleotides: TGTGCCAGCAGTTACGACAGGGACTCCTACAATGAGCAGTTCTTC.

A single count supports this clone. This rearrangement joins TRBV27 to TRBJ2-3; the match to TRBD2 covers 12 bases. The CDR3 length is 16 residues. Germline CDR1 is MNHEY and CDR2 is SMNVEV (reference sequence). V was clipped by 7 bases and J by 2 bases; unmatched bases: 7. The CDR3: CASKRLAGVYTDTQYF. Written as DNA, the CDR3 is TGTGCCAGCAAGAGACTAGCGGGAGTATACACAGATACGCAGTATTTT.

Ten or more counts support this clone. This chain links TRBV4-1 with TRBJ2-1, with D possibly called TRBD1 or TRBD2 (5 bases each). Trimming left V 4 bases short and J 10 bases short, with 26 bases between. The CDR3 extends over 17 amino acids. Germline CDR1 is MGHRA and CDR2 is YSYEKL. CDR3 sequence reads: CASSRHGASVDSREQFF. Written as DNA, the CDR3 is TGCGCCAGCAGCCGGCACGGGGCGAGCGTGGACTCTAGGGAGCAGTTCTTC.

For the CDR3, the DNA is TGTGCCAGTAGTATCCAGGACAGGAGCGGCTACACCTTC. The encoded protein is CASSIQDRSGYTF. V is TRBV19 and J is TRBJ1-2; TRBD1 matches at 7 bases. The germline V gene has CDR1 LNHDA and CDR2 SQIVND (reference sequence). The CDR3 covers 13 residues. V lost 3 bases to trimming and J lost 8 bases; unmatched junction nucleotides: 6.

The V call is TRBV30, the J call TRBJ1-2; perhaps TRBD1 as D (6 bases). Per germline, CDR1 GTSNPN and CDR2 SVGIG (reference sequence). This CDR3 has 14 residues. V lost 2 bases and J 2 bases, leaving 12 bases between the germline ends. The CDR3 DNA reads TGTGCCTGGAGTTCGGACAGTAACAACTATGGCTACACCTTC. Translated, it gives CAWSSDSNNYGYTF.

The J gene is TRBJ2-1, the V gene TRBV10-1; TRBD2 matches at 9 bases. The germline V gene encodes CDR1 WNHNN and CDR2 SYGVQD (reference sequence). This CDR3 region has 14 residues. J gave up 9 bases and V 10 bases, and 13 bases lay outside the gene matches. CDR3 sequence: CATSSSGGKVEQFF. For the CDR3, the DNA is TGCGCCACCTCCTCGAGCGGGGGGAAAGTTGAGCAGTTCTTC.

The V gene is TRBV21-1, the J gene TRBJ1-1. TRBV21-1 is termed a pseudogene. This CDR3 spans 18 amino acids. CDR3 in amino acids: CASSKGIWRRVADTEAFF. As DNA, the CDR3 is TGTGCCAGCAGCAAGGGTATCTGGCGAAGGGTGGCCGACACTGAAGCTTTCTTT.

This clone has just one count. This chain connects TRBV7-9 to TRBJ1-2; D is unresolved. The CDR3 has 11 amino acids. Germline V gene data show CDR1 as SEHNR and CDR2 as FQNEAQ (reference sequence). Trimming took 3 bases from V and 6 from J, leaving 5 bases between them. CDR3 bases: TGTGCCAGCAGCTTGGGCCATGGCTACACCTTC. It is translated as CASSLGHGYTF.

The chain's CDR3 is CASSPGLAGAVDTQYF. As DNA, the CDR3 is TGCGCCAGCAGCCCGGGACTAGCGGGAGCGGTAGATACGCAGTATTTT. J is TRBJ2-3 and V is TRBV5-1, with 14 bases fitting TRBD2. Trimming took 4 bases from V and 5 from J; bases not matched to a gene: 6. Germline CDR1 and CDR2: SGHRS and YFSETQ. The CDR3 loop spans 16 amino acids.

The chain couples TRBV6-6 to TRBJ2-1; D call uncertain. Germline V gives CDR1 MNHNY, CDR2 SVGAGI (reference sequence). Trimming removed 2 bases from V and 6 bases from J, with 8 bases in between. CDR3 length: 13 amino acids. The CDR3 sequence: CASSYRTLNEQFF. CDR3 in DNA: TGTGCCAGCAGTTACCGGACCCTCAATGAGCAGTTCTTC.

This clone was detected a few times. The rearrangement joins TRBV6-5 to TRBJ2-7; 8 nucleotides line up with TRBD1. The CDR3 extends over 14 amino acids. V lost 2 bases, J lost 4 bases, and 4 bases stayed unmatched. CDR1 and CDR2 from the germline V gene are MNHEY and SVGAGI. The CDR3 loop is CASSYGQGWYEQYF. CDR3 nucleotides: TGTGCCAGCAGTTACGGACAGGGTTGGTACGAGCAGTACTTC.